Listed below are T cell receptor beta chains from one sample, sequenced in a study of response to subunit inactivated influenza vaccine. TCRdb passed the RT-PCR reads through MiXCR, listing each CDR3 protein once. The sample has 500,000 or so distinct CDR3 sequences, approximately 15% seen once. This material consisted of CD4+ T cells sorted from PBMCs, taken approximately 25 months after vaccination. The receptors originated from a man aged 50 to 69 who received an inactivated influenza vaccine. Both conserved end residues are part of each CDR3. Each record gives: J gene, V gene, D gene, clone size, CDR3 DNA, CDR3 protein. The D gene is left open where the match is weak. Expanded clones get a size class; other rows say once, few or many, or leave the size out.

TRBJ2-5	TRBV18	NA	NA	TGTGCCAGCTCGCCGGGACGGTCGGAGACCCAGTACTTC	CASSPGRSETQYF
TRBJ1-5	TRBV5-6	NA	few	TGTGCCAGCAGCTTAACCAGGGACCCTAATTACAATCAGCCCCAGCATTTT	CASSLTRDPNYNQPQHF
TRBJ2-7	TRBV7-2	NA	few	TGTGCCAGCAGCCCCCCGGACTATCTCTCCGAGCAGTACTTC	CASSPPDYLSEQYF
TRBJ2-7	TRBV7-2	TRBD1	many	TGTGCCAGCAGCCTACAAGAGGGACAGGGAAGTCGGCAGTACTTC	CASSLQEGQGSRQYF
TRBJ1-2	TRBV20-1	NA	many	TGCAGTGCCCCTAGCTATGGCTACACCTTC	CSAPSYGYTF
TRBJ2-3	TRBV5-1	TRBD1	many	TGCGCCAGCAGCACGGGACAGGGGAGCACAGATACGCAGTATTTT	CASSTGQGSTDTQYF
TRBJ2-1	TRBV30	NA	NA	TGTGCCTGGAGTCGACAGGTCTACAATGAGCAGTTCTTC	CAWSRQVYNEQFF
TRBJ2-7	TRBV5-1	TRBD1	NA	TGCGCCAGCAGCTTGTCCGTCTCCGGGACAGGGGGCCGGTTGGGGTACGAGCAGTACTTC	CASSLSVSGTGGRLGYEQYF
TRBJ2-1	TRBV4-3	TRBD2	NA	TGCGCCAGCAGCCAGGTAGCGGGGAGCTCCTACAATGAGCAGTTCTTC	CASSQVAGSSYNEQFF
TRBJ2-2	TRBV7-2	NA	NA	TGTGCCAGCAGCTTAGATCGGGGTGGCACCGGGGAGCTGTTTTTT	CASSLDRGGTGELFF
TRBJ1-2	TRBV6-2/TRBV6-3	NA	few	TGTGCCAGCAGCCTGACGAGACTCATTAACTATGGCTACACCTTC	CASSLTRLINYGYTF
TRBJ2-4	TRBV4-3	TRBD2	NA	TGCGCCAGCAGCCAAGGAGCGGGAGTTAAAAACATTCAGTACTTC	CASSQGAGVKNIQYF
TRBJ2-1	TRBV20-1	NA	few	TGCAGTGCTAGGGGCACGACATCGGGCAATGAGCAGTTCTTC	CSARGTTSGNEQFF
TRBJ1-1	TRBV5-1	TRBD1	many	TGCGCCAGCAGCCTTGACCAAATCGGGACAGAGGCTTTCTTT	CASSLDQIGTEAFF
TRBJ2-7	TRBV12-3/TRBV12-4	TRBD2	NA	TGTGCCAGCAGCGATGGAGGGAGGGTCGACGAGCAGTACTTC	CASSDGGRVDEQYF
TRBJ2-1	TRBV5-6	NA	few	TGTGCCAGCAGGCAATCCGAGGGTGAGCAGTTCTTC	CASRQSEGEQFF
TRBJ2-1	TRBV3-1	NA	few	TGTGCCAGCAGCCGGACTGTGAGCTCCTACAATGAGCAGTTCTTC	CASSRTVSSYNEQFF
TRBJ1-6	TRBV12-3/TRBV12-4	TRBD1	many	TGTGCCAGCAGTTCGACAGGGGGCTATTCACCCCTCCACTTT	CASSSTGGYSPLHF
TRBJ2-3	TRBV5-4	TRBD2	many	TGTGCCAGCAGCTTGGTGGCGGGGGGGAGCACAGATACGCAGTATTTT	CASSLVAGGSTDTQYF
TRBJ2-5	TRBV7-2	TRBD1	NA	TGTGCCAGCAGCGGACAGGTTCGAGAGACCCAGTACTTC	CASSGQVRETQYF
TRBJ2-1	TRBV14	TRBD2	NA	TGTGCCAGCAGCCTGGGACTAGCGGGAGGGCGTTTAGGGGAGCAGTTCTTC	CASSLGLAGGRLGEQFF
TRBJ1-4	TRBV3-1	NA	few	TGTGCCAGCAGCCAGGGGGGGCTGGCTGAAAAACTGTTTTTT	CASSQGGLAEKLFF
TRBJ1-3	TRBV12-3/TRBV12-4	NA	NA	TGTGCCAGCAGCTTGACGCCCCTTAGGGAAGGAAACACCATATATTTT	CASSLTPLREGNTIYF
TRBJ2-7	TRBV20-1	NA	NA	TGCAGTGCTAGAGAAAGAGGGAGGCTCGACTACGAGCAGTACTTC	CSARERGRLDYEQYF
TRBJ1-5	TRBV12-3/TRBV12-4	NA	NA	TGTGCCAGCAGTATGGGACTGAATAGCAATCAGCCCCAGCATTTT	CASSMGLNSNQPQHF
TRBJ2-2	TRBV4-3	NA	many	TGCGCCAGCAGCCAAGATTCCCGCACCGGGGAGCTGTTTTTT	CASSQDSRTGELFF
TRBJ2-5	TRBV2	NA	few	TGTGCCAGCTCTTGGACAGCCTTGTACCAAGAGACCCAGTACTTC	CASSWTALYQETQYF
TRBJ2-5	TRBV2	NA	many	TGTGCCACTGGCAGGACACACCAAGAGACCCAGTACTTC	CATGRTHQETQYF